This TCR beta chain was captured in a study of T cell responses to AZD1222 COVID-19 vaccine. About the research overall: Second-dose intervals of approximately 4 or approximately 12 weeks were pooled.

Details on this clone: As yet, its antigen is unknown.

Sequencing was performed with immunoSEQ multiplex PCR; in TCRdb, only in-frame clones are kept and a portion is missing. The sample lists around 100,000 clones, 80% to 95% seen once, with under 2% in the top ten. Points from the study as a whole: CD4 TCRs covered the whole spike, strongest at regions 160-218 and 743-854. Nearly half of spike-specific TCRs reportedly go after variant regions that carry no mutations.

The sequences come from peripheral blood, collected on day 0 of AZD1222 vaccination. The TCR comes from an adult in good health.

Here the CDR3 DNA reads TGTGCCAGCAGGGGGGAAGGCACTGAAGCTTTCTTT. Its translation is CASRGEGTEAFF. The chain carries TRBV7-9 and TRBJ1-1, with a possible D match to TRBD1 (5 bases). CDR3 length: 12 residues. V was pared by 6 bases and J by 4 bases, with 9 bases between. CDR1 SEHNR and CDR2 FQNEAQ come from the germline V gene (reference sequence).